This entry describes one TCR beta chain. Its antigen remains unknown. Other nucleotide sequences in the sample specify the same CDR3. This specimen belongs to a study of cytomegalovirus exposure and HLA in healthy donors. Donors were ostensibly healthy at sampling, although undocumented immune exposures were probable. General observations from the study: Later, an analysis found that common viral pathogens appeared to be linked with several of the most significant clusters. Follow-up analysis later connected one missense variant in DCLRE1C with trimming of TCR beta V- and J-genes. Rarity marked most TCR sequences, yet some public TCRs occurred in many donors.

V lost 0 bases, J lost 1 base, and 6 bases lay in between. This CDR3 has 14 residues. Germline V gene lookup returns CDR1 SGDLS and CDR2 YYNGEE. Primers included in the PCR were 60 Vbeta and 13 Jbeta primers. Using immunoSEQ multiplex PCR, the repertoire was profiled, and TCRdb retains in-frame clones only, with some absent. The sample lists fewer than 250,000 clones, approximately 83% seen once, with roughly 0.66% in the top ten. The sample comprised PBMCs. This chain uses TRBV9 with TRBJ2-3; D may be TRBD1 (6 bases). This receptor was identified in a boy between 2 and 10 years old in good health and CMV-seronegative. CDR3 residues: CASSVEGGTDTQYF. The CDR3 bases are TGTGCCAGCAGCGTAGAGGGGGGCACAGATACGCAGTATTTT.